Each of the 3 T cell receptor beta chains below was sequenced from the same sample in a study of cytomegalovirus exposure and HLA in healthy donors. 60 Vbeta and 13 Jbeta primers were used in PCR. Sequenced by immunoSEQ multiplex PCR; TCRdb stores in-frame clones only, minus some. The table counts about 140,000 clones; 0.8% to 1% lies in the top ten. Sequenced input: PBMCs. The receptors shown here come from a male donor in good health and CMV-seronegative.

V usage is TRBV28 and J usage is TRBJ1-4; D unresolved. V dropped 3 bases and J dropped 4 bases, with 9 bases sitting between them. The CDR3 loop spans 14 amino acids. Germline V gives CDR1 MDHEN, CDR2 SYDVKM. CDR3 nucleotides: TGTGCCAGCAGTTTCGAAGGACTTAATGAAAAACTGTTTTTT. As protein: CASSFEGLNEKLFF.

V gene TRBV6-6 combines with J gene TRBJ1-1; maybe TRBD1 (6 bases). Trimming removed 9 bases from V and 4 bases from J, with 24 bases in between. The CDR3 totals 16 residues. CDR1 MNHNY and CDR2 SVGAGI come from the germline V gene (reference sequence). The DNA for the CDR3 is TGTGCCAGTAGAGAGGGACAAGCAGAGGTCAGCACTGAAGCTTTCTTT. It encodes CASREGQAEVSTEAFF.

The rearrangement joins TRBV10-3 to TRBJ2-5, with D unclear. Trimming took off 9 bases at V and 5 bases at J, with 10 bases between the two ends. This CDR3 has 11 residues. The germline V gene encodes CDR1 ENHRY and CDR2 SYGVKD. The CDR3 nucleotides read TGTGCCATTTCGGGTGGGGAGACCCAGTACTTC. This sequence encodes CAISGGETQYF.